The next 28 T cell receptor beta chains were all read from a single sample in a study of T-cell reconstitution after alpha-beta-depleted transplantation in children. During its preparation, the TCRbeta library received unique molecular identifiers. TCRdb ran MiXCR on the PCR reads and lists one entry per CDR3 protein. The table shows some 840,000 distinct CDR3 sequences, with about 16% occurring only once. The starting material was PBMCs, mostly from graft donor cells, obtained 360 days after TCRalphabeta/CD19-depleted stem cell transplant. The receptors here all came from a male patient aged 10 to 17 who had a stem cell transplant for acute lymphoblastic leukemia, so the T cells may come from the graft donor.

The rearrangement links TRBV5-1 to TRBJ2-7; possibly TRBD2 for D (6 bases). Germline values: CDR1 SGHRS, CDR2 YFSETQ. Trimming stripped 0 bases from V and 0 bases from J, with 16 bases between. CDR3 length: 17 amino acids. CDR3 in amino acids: CASSLGRLARSSYEQYF. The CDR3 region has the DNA TGCGCCAGCAGCTTGGGGCGTCTAGCGAGGAGCTCCTACGAGCAGTACTTC. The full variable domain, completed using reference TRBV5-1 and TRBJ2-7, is KAGVTQTPRYLIKTRGQQVTLSCSPISGHRSVSWYQQTPGQGLQFLFEYFSETQRNKGNFPGRFSGRQFSNSRSEMNVSTLELGDSALYLCASSLGRLARSSYEQYFGPGTRLTVT.

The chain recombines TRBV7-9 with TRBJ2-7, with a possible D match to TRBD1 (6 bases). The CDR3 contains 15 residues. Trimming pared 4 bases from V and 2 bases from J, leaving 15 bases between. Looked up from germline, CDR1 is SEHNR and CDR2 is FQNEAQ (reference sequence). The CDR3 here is CASSSRHREAYEQYF. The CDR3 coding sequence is TGTGCCAGCAGCTCCAGACACAGGGAAGCCTACGAGCAGTACTTC.

The CDR3 DNA sequence: TGCGCCAGCAGCCAAGTCGGAGGGCTAAACGAGCAGTACTTC. Translated: CASSQVGGLNEQYF. The genes are TRBV4-1 and TRBJ2-7, with D possibly matching TRBD2 (6 bases). Trimming cost V 1 base and J 5 bases, with 12 bases left between them. This CDR3 is 14 amino acids long. Germline V gene sequence: CDR1 MGHRA, CDR2 YSYEKL.

CDR3 bases: TGTGCCTGGAGTGTATCACGGACTAGCGGGAGGGCTGACTACAATGAGCAGTTCTTC. Translation: CAWSVSRTSGRADYNEQFF. The chain uses TRBV30 and TRBJ2-1, with 15 bases lining up with TRBD2. The germline V gene has CDR1 GTSNPN and CDR2 SVGIG (reference sequence). The junction had 9 bases not matched to a gene; V was cut back by 0 bases and J by 3 bases. This CDR3 region has 19 residues.

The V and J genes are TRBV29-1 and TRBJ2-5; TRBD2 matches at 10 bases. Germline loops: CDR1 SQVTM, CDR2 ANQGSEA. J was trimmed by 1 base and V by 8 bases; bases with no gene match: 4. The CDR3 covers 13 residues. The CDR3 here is CSIGLAVQETQYF. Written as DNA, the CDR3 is TGCAGCATTGGACTAGCGGTCCAAGAGACCCAGTACTTC.

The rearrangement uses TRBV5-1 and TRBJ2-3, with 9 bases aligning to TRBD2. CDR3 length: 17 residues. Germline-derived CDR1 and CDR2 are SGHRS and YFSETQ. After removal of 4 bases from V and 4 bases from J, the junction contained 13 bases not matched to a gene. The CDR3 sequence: CASSRWLAGRESDTQYF. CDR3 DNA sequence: TGCGCCAGCAGCAGGTGGCTAGCGGGAAGAGAGTCAGATACGCAGTATTTT. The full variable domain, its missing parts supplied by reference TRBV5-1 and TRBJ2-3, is KAGVTQTPRYLIKTRGQQVTLSCSPISGHRSVSWYQQTPGQGLQFLFEYFSETQRNKGNFPGRFSGRQFSNSRSEMNVSTLELGDSALYLCASSRWLAGRESDTQYFGPGTRLTVL.

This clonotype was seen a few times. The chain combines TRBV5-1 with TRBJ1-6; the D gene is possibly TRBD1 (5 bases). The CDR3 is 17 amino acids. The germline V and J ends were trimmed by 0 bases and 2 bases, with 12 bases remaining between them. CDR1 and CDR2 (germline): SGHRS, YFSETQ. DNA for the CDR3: TGCGCCAGCAGCTTGGAGCGGGGGAAACCCTATAATTCACCCCTCCACTTT. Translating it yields CASSLERGKPYNSPLHF.

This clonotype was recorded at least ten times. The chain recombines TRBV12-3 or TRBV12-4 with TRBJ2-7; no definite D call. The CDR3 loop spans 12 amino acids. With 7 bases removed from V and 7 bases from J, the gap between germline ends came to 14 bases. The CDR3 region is CASTSRAREQYF. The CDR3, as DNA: TGTGCCAGCACTTCCCGCGCTCGGGAGCAGTACTTC.

CDR3 sequence reads: CASSLTRDGQQYF. The CDR3, as DNA: TGTGCCAGCAGCTTAACGAGGGACGGGCAGCAGTACTTC. V usage is TRBV7-3 and J usage is TRBJ2-7; D could derive from TRBD1 or TRBD2 (5 bases each). Trimming pared 0 bases from V and 8 bases from J, leaving 11 bases between. Germline lookup yields CDR1 SGHTA and CDR2 FQGTGA. This CDR3 has 13 amino acids. Full variable domain (outside the CDR3, taken from reference TRBV7-3 and TRBJ2-7): GAGVSQTPSNKVTEKGKYVELRCDPISGHTALYWYRQSLGQGPEFLIYFQGTGAADDSGLPNDRFFAVRPEGSVSTLKIQRTERGDSAVYLCASSLTRDGQQYFGPGTRLTVT.

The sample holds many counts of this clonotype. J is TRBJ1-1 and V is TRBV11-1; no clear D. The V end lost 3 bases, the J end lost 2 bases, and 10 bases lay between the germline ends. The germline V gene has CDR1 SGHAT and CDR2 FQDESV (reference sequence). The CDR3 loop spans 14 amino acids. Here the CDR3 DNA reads TGTGCCAGCAGCTTCTCGCGGGTTAACACTGAAGCTTTCTTT. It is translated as CASSFSRVNTEAFF.

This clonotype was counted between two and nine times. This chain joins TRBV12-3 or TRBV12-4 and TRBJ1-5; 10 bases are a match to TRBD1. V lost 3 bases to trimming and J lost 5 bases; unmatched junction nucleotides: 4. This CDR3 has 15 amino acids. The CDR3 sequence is CASSLTGGSDQPQHF. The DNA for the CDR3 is TGTGCCAGCAGTTTGACAGGGGGCTCAGATCAGCCCCAGCATTTT.

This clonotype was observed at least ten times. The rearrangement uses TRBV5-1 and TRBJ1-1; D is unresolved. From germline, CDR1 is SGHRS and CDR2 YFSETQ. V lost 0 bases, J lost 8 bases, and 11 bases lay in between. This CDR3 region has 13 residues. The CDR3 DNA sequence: TGCGCCAGCAGCTTGGTTATGGCAGAAGAAGCTTTCTTT. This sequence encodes CASSLVMAEEAFF.

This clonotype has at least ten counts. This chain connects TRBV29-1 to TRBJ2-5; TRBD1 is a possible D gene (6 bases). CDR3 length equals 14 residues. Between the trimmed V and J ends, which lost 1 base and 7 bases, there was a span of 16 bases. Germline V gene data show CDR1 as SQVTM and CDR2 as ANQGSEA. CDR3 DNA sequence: TGCAGCGTTGAAGTGCTTGGGACACCAGGGACCCAGTACTTC. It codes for CSVEVLGTPGTQYF.

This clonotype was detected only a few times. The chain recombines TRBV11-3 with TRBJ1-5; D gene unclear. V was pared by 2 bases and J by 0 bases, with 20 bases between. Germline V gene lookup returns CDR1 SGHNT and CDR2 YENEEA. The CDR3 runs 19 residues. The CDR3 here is CASSLRRFRGDNSNQPQHF. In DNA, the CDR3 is TGTGCCAGCAGCTTACGTCGGTTCCGGGGAGACAATAGCAATCAGCCCCAGCATTTT.

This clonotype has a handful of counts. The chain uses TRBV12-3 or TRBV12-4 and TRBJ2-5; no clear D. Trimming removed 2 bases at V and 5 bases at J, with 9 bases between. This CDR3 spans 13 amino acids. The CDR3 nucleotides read TGTGCCAGCAGTTTACACAGAACCGAGACCCAGTACTTC. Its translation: CASSLHRTETQYF.

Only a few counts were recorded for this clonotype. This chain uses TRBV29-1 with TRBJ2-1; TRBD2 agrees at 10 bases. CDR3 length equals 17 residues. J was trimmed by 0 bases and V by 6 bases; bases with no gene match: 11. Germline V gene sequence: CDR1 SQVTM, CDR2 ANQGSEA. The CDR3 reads CSVDGVAGGLSYNEQFF. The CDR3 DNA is TGCAGCGTCGACGGGGTAGCGGGAGGCCTCTCCTACAATGAGCAGTTCTTC.

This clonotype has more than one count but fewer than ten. The DNA of the CDR3 is TGTGCCAGCAGTCCCACCTTTAGCGGGAGCGATACGCAGTATTTT. This translates into CASSPTFSGSDTQYF. The V call is TRBV12-3 or TRBV12-4, the J call TRBJ2-3, with TRBD2 matching over 9 bases. CDR3 size: 15 residues. J gave up 6 bases and V 5 bases, and 9 bases lay outside the gene matches.

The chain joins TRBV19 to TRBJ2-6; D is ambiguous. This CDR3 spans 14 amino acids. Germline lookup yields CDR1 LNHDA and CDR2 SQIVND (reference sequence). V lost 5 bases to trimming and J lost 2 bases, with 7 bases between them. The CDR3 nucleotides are TGTGCCAGTAGTTATAACCCTGGGGCCAACGTCCTGACTTTC. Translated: CASSYNPGANVLTF.

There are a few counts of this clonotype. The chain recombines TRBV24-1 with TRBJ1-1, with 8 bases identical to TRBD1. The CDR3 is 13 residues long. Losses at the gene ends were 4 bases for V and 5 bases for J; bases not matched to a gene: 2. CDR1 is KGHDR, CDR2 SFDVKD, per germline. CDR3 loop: CATSDRGLTEAFF. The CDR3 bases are TGTGCCACCAGTGACAGGGGGCTTACTGAAGCTTTCTTT.

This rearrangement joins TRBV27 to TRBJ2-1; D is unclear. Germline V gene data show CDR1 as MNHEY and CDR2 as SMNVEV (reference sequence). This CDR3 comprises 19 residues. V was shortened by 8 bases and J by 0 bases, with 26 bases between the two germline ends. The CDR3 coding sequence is TGTGCCAGCGAAGTATCGTCGCCTCCCCGATTTAGCTCCTACAATGAGCAGTTCTTC. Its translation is CASEVSSPPRFSSYNEQFF.

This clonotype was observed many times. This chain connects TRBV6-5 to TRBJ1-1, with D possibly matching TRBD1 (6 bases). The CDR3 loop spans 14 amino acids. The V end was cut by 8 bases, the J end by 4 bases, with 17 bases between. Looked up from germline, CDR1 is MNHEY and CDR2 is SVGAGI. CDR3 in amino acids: CASQKQGRSTEAFF. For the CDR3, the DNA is TGTGCCAGCCAGAAACAGGGAAGAAGCACTGAAGCTTTCTTT.

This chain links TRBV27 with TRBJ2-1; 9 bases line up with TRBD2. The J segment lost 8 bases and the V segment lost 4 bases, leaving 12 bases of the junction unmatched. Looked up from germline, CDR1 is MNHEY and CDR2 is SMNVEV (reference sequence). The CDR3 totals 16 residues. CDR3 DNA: TGTGCCAGCAGTTCTAGCGGGACGCCCGTTTTCGATGAGCAGTTCTTC. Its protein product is CASSSSGTPVFDEQFF.

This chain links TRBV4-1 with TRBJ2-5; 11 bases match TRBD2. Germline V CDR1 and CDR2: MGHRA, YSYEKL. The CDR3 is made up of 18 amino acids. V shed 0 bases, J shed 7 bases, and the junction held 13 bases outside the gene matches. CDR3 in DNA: TGCGCCAGCAGCCAAGATGGTATAGCGGGAGGGCCCCGGACGACCCAGTACTTC. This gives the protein CASSQDGIAGGPRTTQYF.

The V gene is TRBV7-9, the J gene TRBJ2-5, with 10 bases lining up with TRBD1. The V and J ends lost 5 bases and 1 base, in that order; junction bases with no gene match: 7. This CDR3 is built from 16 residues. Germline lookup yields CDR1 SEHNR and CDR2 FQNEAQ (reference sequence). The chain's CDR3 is CASSRRQGATQETQYF. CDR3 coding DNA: TGTGCCAGCAGCCGACGACAGGGGGCTACCCAAGAGACCCAGTACTTC.

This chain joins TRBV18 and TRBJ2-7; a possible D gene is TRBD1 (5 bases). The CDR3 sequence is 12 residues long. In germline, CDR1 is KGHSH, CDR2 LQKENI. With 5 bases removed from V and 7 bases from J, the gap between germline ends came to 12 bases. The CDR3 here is CASSYQNREQYF. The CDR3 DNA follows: TGTGCCAGCTCATACCAAAACAGGGAGCAGTACTTC.

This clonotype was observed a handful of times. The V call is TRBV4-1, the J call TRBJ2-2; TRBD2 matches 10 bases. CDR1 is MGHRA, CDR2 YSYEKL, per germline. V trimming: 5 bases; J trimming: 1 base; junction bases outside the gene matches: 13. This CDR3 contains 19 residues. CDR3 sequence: CASSARPASGRLNTGELFF. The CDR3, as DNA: TGCGCCAGCAGCGCCCGTCCGGCTAGCGGGAGATTGAACACCGGGGAGCTGTTTTTT.

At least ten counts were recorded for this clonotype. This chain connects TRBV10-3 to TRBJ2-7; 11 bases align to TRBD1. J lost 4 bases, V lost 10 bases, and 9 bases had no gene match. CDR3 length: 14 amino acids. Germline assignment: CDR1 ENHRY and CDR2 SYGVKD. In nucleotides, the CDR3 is TGTGCCACCGGGTCCGGACAGGGGGCTTACGAGCAGTACTTC. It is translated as CATGSGQGAYEQYF.

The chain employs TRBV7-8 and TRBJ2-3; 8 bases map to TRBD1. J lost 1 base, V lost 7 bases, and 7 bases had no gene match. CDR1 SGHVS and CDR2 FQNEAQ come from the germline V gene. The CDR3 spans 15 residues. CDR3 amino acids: CASKQGDRGTDTQYF. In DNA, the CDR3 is TGTGCCAGCAAACAGGGGGATAGGGGCACAGATACGCAGTATTTT.